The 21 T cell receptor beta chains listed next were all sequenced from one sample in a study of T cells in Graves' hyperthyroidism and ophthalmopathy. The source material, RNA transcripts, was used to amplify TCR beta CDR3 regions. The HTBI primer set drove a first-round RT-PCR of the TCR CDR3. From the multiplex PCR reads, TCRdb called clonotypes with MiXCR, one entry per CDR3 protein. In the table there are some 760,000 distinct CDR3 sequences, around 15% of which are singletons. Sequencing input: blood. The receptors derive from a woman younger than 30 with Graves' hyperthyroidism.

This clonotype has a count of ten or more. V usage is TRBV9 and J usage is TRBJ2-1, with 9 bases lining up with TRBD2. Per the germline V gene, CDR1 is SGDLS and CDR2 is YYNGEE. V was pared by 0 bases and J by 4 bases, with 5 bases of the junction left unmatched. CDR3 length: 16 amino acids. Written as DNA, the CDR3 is TGTGCCAGCAGCGTAGGCGGGACTAGCAGTTACAATGAGCAGTTCTTC. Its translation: CASSVGGTSSYNEQFF.

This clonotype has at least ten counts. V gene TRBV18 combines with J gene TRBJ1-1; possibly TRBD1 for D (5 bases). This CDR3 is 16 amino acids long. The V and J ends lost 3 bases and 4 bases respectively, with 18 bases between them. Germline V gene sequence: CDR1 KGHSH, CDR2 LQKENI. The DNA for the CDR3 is TGTGCCAGCTCACCTGACAGAGGCGCCCTGGGCACTGAAGCTTTCTTT. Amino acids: CASSPDRGALGTEAFF.

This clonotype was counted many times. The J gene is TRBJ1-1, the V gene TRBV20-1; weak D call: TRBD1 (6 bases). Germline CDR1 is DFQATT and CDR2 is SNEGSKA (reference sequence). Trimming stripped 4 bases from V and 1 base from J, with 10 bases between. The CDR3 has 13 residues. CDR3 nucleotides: TGCAGTGCTAAACAGGGTGGGAACACTGAAGCTTTCTTT. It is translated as CSAKQGGNTEAFF.

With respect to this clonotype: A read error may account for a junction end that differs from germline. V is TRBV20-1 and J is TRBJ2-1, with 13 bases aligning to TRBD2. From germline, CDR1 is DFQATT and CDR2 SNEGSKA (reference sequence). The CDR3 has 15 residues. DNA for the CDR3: TGCAGTGCTTGGACTAGCGGGAGCCCCTACAATGAGCAGTCCTTC. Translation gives CSAWTSGSPYNEQSF.

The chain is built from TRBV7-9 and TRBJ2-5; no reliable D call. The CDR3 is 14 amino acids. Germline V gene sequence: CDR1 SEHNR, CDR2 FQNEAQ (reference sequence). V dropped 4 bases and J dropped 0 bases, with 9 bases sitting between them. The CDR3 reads CASSSRQNQETQYF. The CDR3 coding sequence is TGTGCCAGCAGCTCTAGACAAAACCAAGAGACCCAGTACTTC.

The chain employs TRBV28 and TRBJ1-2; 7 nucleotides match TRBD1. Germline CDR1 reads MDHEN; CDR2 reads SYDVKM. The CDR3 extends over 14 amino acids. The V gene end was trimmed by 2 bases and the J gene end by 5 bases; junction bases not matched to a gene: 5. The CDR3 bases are TGTGCCAGCAGTTTACGAGGGACAGCTTATGGCTACACCTTC. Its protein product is CASSLRGTAYGYTF.

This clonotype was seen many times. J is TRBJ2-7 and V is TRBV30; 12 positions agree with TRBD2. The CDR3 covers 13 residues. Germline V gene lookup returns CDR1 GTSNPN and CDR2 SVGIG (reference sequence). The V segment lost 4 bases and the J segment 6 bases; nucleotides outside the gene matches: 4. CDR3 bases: TGTGCCTGGAAAAGACTAGCGGGAGCCGAGCAGTACTTC. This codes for CAWKRLAGAEQYF. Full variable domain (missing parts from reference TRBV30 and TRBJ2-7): SQTIHQWPATLVQPVGSPLSLECTVEGTSNPNLYWYRQAAGRGLQLLFYSVGIGQISSEVPQNLSASRPQDRQFILSSKKLLLSDSGFYLCAWKRLAGAEQYFGPGTRLTVT.

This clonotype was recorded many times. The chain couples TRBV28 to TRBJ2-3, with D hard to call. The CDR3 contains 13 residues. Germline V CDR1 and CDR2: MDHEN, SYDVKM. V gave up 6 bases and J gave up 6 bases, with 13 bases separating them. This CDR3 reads CASSPFGWDTQYF. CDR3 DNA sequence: TGTGCCAGCAGCCCTTTCGGCTGGGATACGCAGTATTTT. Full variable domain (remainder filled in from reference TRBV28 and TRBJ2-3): DVKVTQSSRYLVKRTGEKVFLECVQDMDHENMFWYRQDPGLGLRLIYFSYDVKMKEKGDIPEGYSVSREKKERFSLILESASTNQTSMYLCASSPFGWDTQYFGPGTRLTVL.

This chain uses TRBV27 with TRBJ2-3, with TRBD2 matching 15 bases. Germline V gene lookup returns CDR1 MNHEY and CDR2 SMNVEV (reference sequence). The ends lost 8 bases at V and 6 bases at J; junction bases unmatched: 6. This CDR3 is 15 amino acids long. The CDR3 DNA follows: TGTGCCAGCCTTGCCGGGACTAGCGGGAGGGATACGCAGTATTTT. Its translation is CASLAGTSGRDTQYF.

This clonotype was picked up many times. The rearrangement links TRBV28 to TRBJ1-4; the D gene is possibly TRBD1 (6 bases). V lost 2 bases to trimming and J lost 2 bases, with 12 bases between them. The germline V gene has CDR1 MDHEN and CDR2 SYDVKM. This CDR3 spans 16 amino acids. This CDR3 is CASSLLTGRTNEKLFF. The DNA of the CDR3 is TGTGCCAGCAGTTTACTCACAGGGCGGACTAATGAAAAACTGTTTTTT.

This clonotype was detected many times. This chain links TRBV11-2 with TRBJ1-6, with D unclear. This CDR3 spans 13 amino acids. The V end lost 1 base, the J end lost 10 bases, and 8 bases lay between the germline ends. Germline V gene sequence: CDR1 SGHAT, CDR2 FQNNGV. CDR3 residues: CASSLGTASPLHF. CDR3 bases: TGTGCCAGCAGCTTAGGGACGGCCTCACCCCTCCACTTT. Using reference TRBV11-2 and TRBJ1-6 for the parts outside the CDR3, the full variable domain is EAGVAQSPRYKIIEKRQSVAFWCNPISGHATLYWYQQILGQGPKLLIQFQNNGVVDDSQLPKDRFSAERLKGVDSTLKIQPAKLEDSAVYLCASSLGTASPLHFGNGTRLTVT.

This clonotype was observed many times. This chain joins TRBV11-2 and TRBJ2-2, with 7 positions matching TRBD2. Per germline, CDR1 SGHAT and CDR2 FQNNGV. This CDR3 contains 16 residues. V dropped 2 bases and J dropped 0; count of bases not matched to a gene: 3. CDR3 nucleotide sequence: TGTGCCAGCAGCTTATACGGGAGGTCGAACACCGGGGAGCTGTTTTTT. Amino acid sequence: CASSLYGRSNTGELFF.

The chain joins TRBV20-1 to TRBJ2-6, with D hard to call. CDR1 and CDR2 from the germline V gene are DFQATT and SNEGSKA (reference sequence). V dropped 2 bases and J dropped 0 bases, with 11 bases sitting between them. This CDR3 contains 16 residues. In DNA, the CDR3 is TGCAGTGCTAGACATGTAAGACTCTCTGGGGCCAACGTCCTGACTTTC. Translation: CSARHVRLSGANVLTF.

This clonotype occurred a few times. The CDR3 region is CASLSGVIAGELFF. CDR3 in DNA: TGTGCCAGCTTATCGGGAGTCATCGCCGGGGAGCTGTTTTTT. The V and J genes are TRBV6-2 or TRBV6-3 and TRBJ2-2; tentatively, D is TRBD2 (6 bases). The germline V and J ends were trimmed by 8 bases and 6 bases, with 16 bases remaining between them. The CDR3 covers 14 residues. Germline V gene data show CDR1 as MNHEY and CDR2 as SVGEGT.

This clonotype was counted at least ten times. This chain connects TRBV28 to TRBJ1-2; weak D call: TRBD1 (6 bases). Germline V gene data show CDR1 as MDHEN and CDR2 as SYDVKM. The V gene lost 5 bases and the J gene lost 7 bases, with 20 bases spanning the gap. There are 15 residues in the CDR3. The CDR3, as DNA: TGTGCCAGCAGTGAACACGTAACAGGGTTGCCTGGCTACACCTTC. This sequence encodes CASSEHVTGLPGYTF.

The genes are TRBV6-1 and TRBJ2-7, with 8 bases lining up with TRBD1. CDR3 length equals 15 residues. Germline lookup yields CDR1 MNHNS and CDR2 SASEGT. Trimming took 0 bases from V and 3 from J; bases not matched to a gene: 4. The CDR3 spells CASSEAGTGRYEQYF. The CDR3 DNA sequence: TGTGCCAGCAGTGAAGCCGGGACAGGACGCTACGAGCAGTACTTC.

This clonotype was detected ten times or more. CDR3 sequence (DNA): TGTGCCAGCAGCCAAGTCGGGCGGCCCCAGCATTTT. Protein product: CASSQVGRPQHF. The rearrangement joins TRBV3-1 to TRBJ1-5; D is unresolved. The CDR3 has 12 residues. The germline V and J ends were trimmed by 1 base and 9 bases, with 7 bases remaining between them. From germline, CDR1 is LGHDT and CDR2 YNNKEL (reference sequence).

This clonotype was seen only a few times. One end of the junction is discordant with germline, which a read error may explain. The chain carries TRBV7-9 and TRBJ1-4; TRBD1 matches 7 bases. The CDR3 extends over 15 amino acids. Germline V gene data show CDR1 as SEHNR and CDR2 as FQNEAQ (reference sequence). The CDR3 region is CASSPLQGPNEKLSF. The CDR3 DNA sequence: TGTGCCAGCAGCCCTCTACAGGGGCCTAATGAAAAACTGTCTTTT. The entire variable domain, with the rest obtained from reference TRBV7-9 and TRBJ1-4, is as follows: DTGVSQNPRHKITKRGQNVTFRCDPISEHNRLYWYRQTLGQGPEFLTYFQNEAQLEKSRLLSDRFSAERPKGSFSTLEIQRTEQGDSAMYLCASSPLQGPNEKLSFGSGTQLSVL.

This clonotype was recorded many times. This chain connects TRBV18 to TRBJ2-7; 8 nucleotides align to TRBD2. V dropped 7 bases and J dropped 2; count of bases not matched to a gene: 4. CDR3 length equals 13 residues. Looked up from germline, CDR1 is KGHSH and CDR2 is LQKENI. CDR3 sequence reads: CASFREGPYEQYF. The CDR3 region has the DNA TGTGCCAGCTTTCGGGAGGGCCCCTACGAGCAGTACTTC. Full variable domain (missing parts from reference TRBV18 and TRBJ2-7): NAGVMQNPRHLVRRRGQEARLRCSPMKGHSHVYWYRQLPEEGLKFMVYLQKENIIDESGMPKERFSAEFPKEGPSILRIQQVVRGDSAAYFCASFREGPYEQYFGPGTRLTVT.

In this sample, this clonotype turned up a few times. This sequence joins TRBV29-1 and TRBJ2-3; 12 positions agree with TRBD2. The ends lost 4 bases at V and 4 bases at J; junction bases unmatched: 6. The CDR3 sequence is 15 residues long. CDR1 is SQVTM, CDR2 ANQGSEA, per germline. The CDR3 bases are TGCAGCGTTGTACGACTAGCGGGAGTTCCAGATACGCAGTATTTT. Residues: CSVVRLAGVPDTQYF.

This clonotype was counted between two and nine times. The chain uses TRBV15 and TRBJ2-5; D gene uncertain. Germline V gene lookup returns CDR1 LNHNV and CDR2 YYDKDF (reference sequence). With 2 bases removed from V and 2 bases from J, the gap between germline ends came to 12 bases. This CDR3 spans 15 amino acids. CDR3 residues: CATSRTRYSQETQYF. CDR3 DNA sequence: TGTGCCACCAGCAGAACTCGCTACTCTCAAGAGACCCAGTACTTC.